This paragraph covers one TCR beta chain sequence. The germline V and J ends were trimmed by 3 bases and 2 bases, with 15 bases remaining between them. Germline loops: CDR1 SGDLS, CDR2 YYNGEE. The CDR3 is 15 residues long. Study processing details: The assay estimated nucleated cells by amplifying reference gene primers. Assay used: immunoSEQ multiplex PCR; TCRdb lists only in-frame clones, some missing. Clone size and the V and J calls come from that table; the DNA yielded D and trimming. Among about 50,000 clones, about 82% were seen once, and the ten largest hold less than 4.5%. These data are taken from a study of blood T cell repertoires in COVID-19. About the research overall: Italy, Spain and the United States were the sources of the convalescent and acute COVID-19 samples. The cDNA or gDNA used as material had been derived from T cells, B-cell-depleted T cells, or PBMCs.

This TCR derives from a man at least 80 years old with active COVID-19. Sequenced material: peripheral blood. The chain carries TRBV9 and TRBJ2-7, with D perhaps matching TRBD1 (7 bases). As DNA, the CDR3 is TGTGCCAGCAGCGCCCGGGCAGGGGGGCCCTACGAGCAGTACTTC. It translates to CASSARAGGPYEQYF.